The 31 T cell receptor beta chains below come from one sample, sequenced in a study of cytomegalovirus exposure and HLA in healthy donors. Produced via immunoSEQ multiplex PCR; TCRdb's table is partial and in-frame only. Of 50,000 to 65,000 clones listed, roughly 89% are singletons. Sample: PBMCs. The receptors stem from a woman aged 18 to 35 in good health and CMV-seronegative.

This clone appeared a few times. The genes are TRBV27 and TRBJ1-5; no definite D call. The CDR3 is 12 residues long. The germline V and J ends were trimmed by 5 bases and 9 bases, with 11 bases remaining between them. Germline V gene data show CDR1 as MNHEY and CDR2 as SMNVEV (reference sequence). The chain's CDR3 is CASSTGGGPQHF. The CDR3 DNA sequence: TGTGCCAGCAGTACCGGAGGAGGGCCCCAGCATTTT.

In its sample, this clone was seen a few times. The chain employs TRBV10-3 and TRBJ2-7; 7 bases are a match to TRBD2. Per the germline V gene, CDR1 is ENHRY and CDR2 is SYGVKD. J was trimmed by 6 bases and V by 0 bases; bases with no gene match: 5. CDR3 size: 14 residues. The CDR3 region is CAISESTSSREQYF. The CDR3 DNA reads as TGTGCCATCAGTGAGTCGACTAGCTCTCGCGAGCAGTACTTC.

The CDR3 here is CASRREDYGYTF. In DNA form, the CDR3 reads TGTGCCAGCAGGAGGGAAGACTATGGCTACACCTTC. The J gene is TRBJ1-2, the V gene TRBV2; D call uncertain. Trimming pared 6 bases from V and 3 bases from J, leaving 8 bases between. The germline CDR1 and CDR2 sequences are SNHLY and FYNNEI. This CDR3 comprises 12 residues.

The V gene is TRBV9, the J gene TRBJ2-5, with 7 bases fitting TRBD1. CDR3 size: 14 residues. Germline V lookup: CDR1 SGDLS, CDR2 YYNGEE. With V trimmed by 3 bases and J by 5 bases, 7 bases remained unmatched. The CDR3 sequence: CASSGGTAWETQYF. The CDR3 coding sequence is TGTGCCAGCAGCGGTGGGACAGCTTGGGAGACCCAGTACTTC.

V usage is TRBV7-6 and J usage is TRBJ1-1; 7 nucleotides line up with TRBD1. The V segment lost 5 bases and the J segment 5 bases; nucleotides outside the gene matches: 14. The germline V gene has CDR1 SGHVS and CDR2 FNYEAQ. The CDR3 totals 16 residues. The CDR3 reads CASSLITGRQGTEAFF. CDR3 coding DNA: TGTGCCAGCAGCCTAATTACCGGGCGACAGGGAACTGAAGCTTTCTTT.

This clone occurred many times. V usage is TRBV29-1 and J usage is TRBJ2-1; 7 nucleotides line up with TRBD1. The germline V gene has CDR1 SQVTM and CDR2 ANQGSEA. The CDR3 is 14 residues long. J was trimmed by 2 bases and V by 0 bases; bases with no gene match: 1. The CDR3 region is CSVEDGQAYNEQFF. Written as DNA, the CDR3 is TGCAGCGTTGAAGACGGACAGGCCTACAATGAGCAGTTCTTC.

The chain is built from TRBV6-6 and TRBJ1-4; 7 bases map to TRBD1. V shed 4 bases, J shed 10 bases, and the junction held 3 bases outside the gene matches. CDR3 length: 12 amino acids. Germline V CDR1 and CDR2: MNHNY, SVGAGI (reference sequence). The CDR3 loop is CASSSTGVKLFF. CDR3 bases: TGTGCCAGCAGTTCTACAGGGGTAAAACTGTTTTTT.

J is TRBJ1-5 and V is TRBV28; the D gene is possibly TRBD1 (5 bases). Per germline, CDR1 MDHEN and CDR2 SYDVKM. The V gene lost 4 bases and the J gene lost 0 bases, with 16 bases spanning the gap. The CDR3 totals 17 residues. CDR3 DNA: TGTGCCAGCAGTTCCATCGGGGGGGGATATAGCAATCAGCCCCAGCATTTT. Encoded protein: CASSSIGGGYSNQPQHF.

This sequence joins TRBV18 and TRBJ2-3; 8 bases agree with TRBD2. This CDR3 contains 16 residues. With V trimmed by 0 bases and J by 6 bases, 8 bases remained unmatched. In germline, CDR1 is KGHSH, CDR2 LQKENI. The CDR3 DNA reads TGTGCCAGCTCACCACCGGTTAGCGGGGTCGGGGATACGCAGTATTTT. It translates to CASSPPVSGVGDTQYF.

This chain joins TRBV30 and TRBJ2-1; D not certain. Deletions cut 3 bases from V and 6 bases from J, with 3 bases between. The length of the CDR3 is 10 residues. Germline lookup yields CDR1 GTSNPN and CDR2 SVGIG (reference sequence). The CDR3 is CAWSGNEQFF. In DNA, the CDR3 is TGTGCCTGGAGCGGCAATGAGCAGTTCTTC.

The chain combines TRBV5-1 with TRBJ1-1; 12 bases are a match to TRBD1. Germline CDR1 reads SGHRS; CDR2 reads YFSETQ. V was pared by 4 bases and J by 0 bases, with 4 bases of the junction left unmatched. The CDR3 runs to 16 residues. In DNA form, the CDR3 reads TGCGCCAGCAGCCGGGGACAGGGGGCTGTGAACACTGAAGCTTTCTTT. Protein sequence: CASSRGQGAVNTEAFF.

The chain is built from TRBV27 and TRBJ2-1, with 11 bases aligning to TRBD1. Germline V gene lookup returns CDR1 MNHEY and CDR2 SMNVEV (reference sequence). Trimming cost V 1 base and J 8 bases; bases outside gene matches: 4. The CDR3 runs 15 residues. DNA of the CDR3: TGTGCCAGCAGTTTATTAGGGACAGGGGGGGATGAGCAGTTCTTC. Amino acid sequence: CASSLLGTGGDEQFF.

The gene calls are TRBV29-1 and TRBJ2-3; 12 bases align to TRBD2. V shed 3 bases, J shed 2 bases, and the junction held 9 bases outside the gene matches. Germline assignment: CDR1 SQVTM and CDR2 ANQGSEA. The CDR3 sequence is 17 residues long. CDR3 protein: CSVDHSSGGANTDTQYF. The CDR3 bases are TGCAGCGTTGACCATTCTAGCGGGGGGGCAAACACAGATACGCAGTATTTT.

V gene TRBV18 combines with J gene TRBJ1-1; TRBD1 is a possible D gene (5 bases). The germline V and J ends were trimmed by 2 bases and 7 bases, with 5 bases remaining between them. Germline values: CDR1 KGHSH, CDR2 LQKENI. The CDR3 extends over 11 amino acids. In DNA form, the CDR3 reads TGTGCCAGCTCACCAACAGGTGAAGCTTTCTTT. Protein: CASSPTGEAFF.

Note on this clone: Other DNA sequences from this sample encode an identical CDR3 as well. This chain links TRBV9 with TRBJ2-2, with TRBD2 matching 9 bases. Germline CDR1 and CDR2: SGDLS and YYNGEE. V lost 2 bases to trimming and J lost 1 base; unmatched junction nucleotides: 0. CDR3 length: 15 residues. The CDR3 DNA reads as TGTGCCAGCAGCGTTAGCGGGGGGAACACCGGGGAGCTGTTTTTT. Amino acid sequence: CASSVSGGNTGELFF.

The gene calls are TRBV4-2 and TRBJ2-7, with a possible D match to TRBD2 (5 bases). Germline V lookup: CDR1 LGHNA, CDR2 YNFKEQ. Trimming removed 0 bases from V and 4 bases from J, with 16 bases in between. This CDR3 region has 16 residues. CDR3 bases: TGTGCCAGCAGCCAAGATTTTACTAGAGGGTTATACGAGCAGTACTTC. Its translation is CASSQDFTRGLYEQYF.

This chain links TRBV29-1 with TRBJ2-1, with D perhaps matching TRBD2 (5 bases). This CDR3 is 16 amino acids long. Germline V gives CDR1 SQVTM, CDR2 ANQGSEA. V was shortened by 0 bases and J by 8 bases, with 20 bases between the two germline ends. The CDR3 protein is CSVEDLGGSGGYEQFF. The DNA of the CDR3 is TGCAGCGTTGAAGATCTAGGCGGGTCCGGTGGCTATGAGCAGTTCTTC.

The chain is built from TRBV5-1 and TRBJ2-3, with D maybe TRBD1 (8 bases). Trimming cost V 2 bases and J 4 bases, with 11 bases left between them. The CDR3 runs to 14 residues. Per germline, CDR1 SGHRS and CDR2 YFSETQ. DNA for the CDR3: TGCGCCAGCAGCTTACAGGGGGGGGCAGATACGCAGTATTTT. Translating it yields CASSLQGGADTQYF.

The chain joins TRBV18 to TRBJ2-5, with TRBD1 matching 7 bases. CDR3 length: 15 residues. The germline CDR1 and CDR2 sequences are KGHSH and LQKENI. With 2 bases clipped from V and 2 bases from J, the junction kept 5 bases outside the gene matches. Written as DNA, the CDR3 is TGTGCCAGCTCACCAGGGGGACAGAGTCAAGAGACCCAGTACTTC. It specifies CASSPGGQSQETQYF.

This clone came up once. J is TRBJ2-7 and V is TRBV5-1; 9 nucleotides align to TRBD2. The CDR3 covers 16 residues. The germline CDR1 and CDR2 sequences are SGHRS and YFSETQ. Germline trimming cut 4 bases from V and 4 bases from J; bases unmatched to any gene: 12. CDR3 sequence: CASSRRDLAGYYEQYF. Written as DNA, the CDR3 is TGCGCCAGCAGCCGGCGTGACCTAGCGGGATATTACGAGCAGTACTTC.

The chain carries TRBV28 and TRBJ2-7; 7 bases map to TRBD2. V trimming: 6 bases; J trimming: 2 bases; junction bases outside the gene matches: 10. CDR1 is MDHEN, CDR2 SYDVKM, per germline. This CDR3 spans 15 amino acids. The CDR3, as DNA: TGTGCCAGCAGCGGTTGGGCGGGAGACGCCTACGAGCAGTACTTC. It is translated as CASSGWAGDAYEQYF. Full variable domain (missing parts from reference TRBV28 and TRBJ2-7): DVKVTQSSRYLVKRTGEKVFLECVQDMDHENMFWYRQDPGLGLRLIYFSYDVKMKEKGDIPEGYSVSREKKERFSLILESASTNQTSMYLCASSGWAGDAYEQYFGPGTRLTVT.

The chain has TRBV14 and TRBJ1-1, with TRBD1 identical over 9 bases. V shed 3 bases and J 0 bases; nucleotides not matched to a gene: 2. The CDR3 runs 15 residues. Germline V gives CDR1 SGHDN, CDR2 FVKESK. The CDR3 coding sequence is TGTGCCAGCAGCCAGGACAGGGGTATGAACACTGAAGCTTTCTTT. Protein product: CASSQDRGMNTEAFF. Using reference TRBV14 and TRBJ1-1 for the parts outside the CDR3, the full variable domain is EAGVTQFPSHSVIEKGQTVTLRCDPISGHDNLYWYRRVMGKEIKFLLHFVKESKQDESGMPNNRFLAERTGGTYSTLKVQPAELEDSGVYFCASSQDRGMNTEAFFGQGTRLTVV.

CDR3 protein: CASSQGLGKLFF. CDR3 in DNA: TGCGCCAGCAGCCAGGGCCTGGGAAAACTGTTTTTT. The chain is built from TRBV4-1 and TRBJ1-4; no clear D gene. The CDR3 covers 12 residues. Germline V gene lookup returns CDR1 MGHRA and CDR2 YSYEKL. Trimming left V 3 bases short and J 10 bases short, with 9 bases between.

The J gene is TRBJ2-1, the V gene TRBV28, with 10 bases aligning to TRBD2. Germline trimming cut 3 bases from V and 9 bases from J; bases unmatched to any gene: 14. This CDR3 contains 17 residues. The germline V gene has CDR1 MDHEN and CDR2 SYDVKM. The CDR3 region is CASSLGLARGGVGEQFF. In nucleotides, the CDR3 is TGTGCCAGCAGTTTGGGACTAGCGCGGGGAGGGGTCGGTGAGCAGTTCTTC.

The V and J genes are TRBV18 and TRBJ1-1; TRBD1 matches at 7 bases. V was pared by 3 bases and J by 0 bases, with 4 bases of the junction left unmatched. The CDR3 totals 15 residues. The germline gives CDR1 KGHSH, CDR2 LQKENI. The CDR3 DNA reads TGTGCCAGCTCACCCCGGGACAGCATGAACACTGAAGCTTTCTTT. It yields the protein CASSPRDSMNTEAFF. Complete variable domain (other parts from reference TRBV18 and TRBJ1-1): NAGVMQNPRHLVRRRGQEARLRCSPMKGHSHVYWYRQLPEEGLKFMVYLQKENIIDESGMPKERFSAEFPKEGPSILRIQQVVRGDSAAYFCASSPRDSMNTEAFFGQGTRLTVV.

The chain links TRBV5-6 to TRBJ2-7; D might be TRBD1 (5 bases). V was shortened by 0 bases and J by 6 bases, with 10 bases between the two germline ends. There are 13 residues in the CDR3. CDR1 and CDR2 (germline): SGHDT, YYEEEE. CDR3 coding DNA: TGTGCCAGCAGCTTGGTACAGGTTGCCGAGCAGTACTTC. Amino acids: CASSLVQVAEQYF.

This clone was counted between two and nine times. The rearrangement joins TRBV11-3 to TRBJ2-1; 10 bases match TRBD1. The ends lost 5 bases at V and 7 bases at J; junction bases unmatched: 8. The CDR3 length is 15 residues. Germline-derived CDR1 and CDR2 are SGHNT and YENEEA. The CDR3 region has the DNA TGTGCCAGCAGCCAGACAGGGGGCGCGGGGAATGAGCAGTTCTTC. Translated, it gives CASSQTGGAGNEQFF.

This chain links TRBV5-1 with TRBJ2-1; a possible D gene is TRBD2 (5 bases). Trimming took off 1 base at V and 7 bases at J, with 18 bases between the two ends. This CDR3 is built from 16 residues. CDR1 and CDR2 from the germline V gene are SGHRS and YFSETQ. This chain's CDR3 is CASSLMLGVYRNEQFF. In DNA, the CDR3 is TGCGCCAGCAGCTTGATGTTGGGAGTTTACAGAAATGAGCAGTTCTTC.

Only one count was recorded for this clone. This chain uses TRBV5-1 with TRBJ2-6; the D gene is possibly TRBD2 (6 bases). The CDR3 is made up of 20 amino acids. Germline CDR1 reads SGHRS; CDR2 reads YFSETQ. V lost 0 bases, J lost 4 bases, and 23 bases lay in between. The CDR3 bases are TGCGCCAGCAGCTTGGGTAACACCGGGACTCCGAGGTTCGGGGCCAACGTCCTGACTTTC. It is translated as CASSLGNTGTPRFGANVLTF.

In this sample, this clone turned up a few times. The V gene is TRBV6-1, the J gene TRBJ2-3; 12 bases are shared with TRBD1. The CDR3 is made up of 15 amino acids. Germline CDR1 is MNHNS and CDR2 is SASEGT. V lost 6 bases to trimming and J lost 4 bases; unmatched junction nucleotides: 5. CDR3 loop: CASSPGQGAADTQYF. Here the CDR3 DNA reads TGTGCCAGCAGCCCGGGACAGGGGGCCGCAGATACGCAGTATTTT.

The chain employs TRBV4-3 and TRBJ2-7, with a possible D match to TRBD2 (5 bases). V shed 3 bases and J shed 0 bases, with 12 bases lying between them. The CDR3 sequence is 15 residues long. The germline gives CDR1 LGHNA, CDR2 YSLEER. The CDR3 coding sequence is TGCGCCAGCAGCCACACTAGTTCCGCCTCCTACGAGCAGTACTTC. The encoded protein is CASSHTSSASYEQYF.